This T cell receptor beta chain appears in the sequencing data of a study of blood T cells in healthy people across ages. General study results and limits: Among T cells, TCR beta diversity per million cells dropped roughly linearly as age rose.

Donors each provided roughly 10 milliliters of peripheral blood. To note about this clonotype: Its antigen remains unknown.

It was with a sample-barcoded 5' primer and a J-beta primer mix that a second PCR of about 7 to 12 cycles was run. One entry per CDR3 protein, called by TCRdb with MiXCR from the 5' RACE reads. The data contain 710,000 or so distinct CDR3 sequences, about 24% of them singletons. The CDR3 contains 12 residues. Trimming pared 4 bases from V and 5 bases from J, leaving 8 bases between. In germline, CDR1 is SGHTA, CDR2 FQGTGA. The origin of this receptor is a man aged 65 to 85 in good health. The chain joins TRBV7-3 to TRBJ2-5; D is undetermined. Sequencing input: blood. Here the CDR3 reads CASSSYMETQYF. The CDR3, as DNA: TGTGCCAGCAGCTCTTACATGGAGACCCAGTACTTC.